This paragraph reports one T cell receptor beta chain. The data stem from a study of cytomegalovirus exposure and HLA in healthy donors. A multiplex PCR was run with 60 Vbeta primers and 13 Jbeta primers. Using immunoSEQ multiplex PCR, the repertoire was profiled, and TCRdb retains in-frame clones only, with some absent. The sample holds some 140,000 clones, roughly 70% seen once. The receptor comes from a human donor in good health. The sample was PBMCs.

Written as DNA, the CDR3 is TGTGCCAGCTCACCACCGGGCAGGGGGGTCAATCAGCCCCAGCATTTT. Translation gives CASSPPGRGVNQPQHF. The chain is built from TRBV18 and TRBJ1-5; TRBD1 matches at 7 bases. V trimming: 0 bases; J trimming: 3 bases; junction bases outside the gene matches: 5. Germline-derived CDR1 and CDR2 are KGHSH and LQKENI. This CDR3 contains 16 residues.